Presented here are 23 T cell receptor beta chains from one specimen sequenced in a study of blood T cell repertoires in COVID-19. Measured with immunoSEQ multiplex PCR; TCRdb has only the in-frame clones, and not every one. The repertoire holds some 100,000 clones, with 86% as singletons. Sequencing was done on a sample of peripheral blood. These TCRs come from a man between 65 and 80 years old who had recovered from COVID-19.

The rearrangement links TRBV28 to TRBJ2-7; D is perhaps TRBD1 (6 bases). Germline V gives CDR1 MDHEN, CDR2 SYDVKM. The CDR3 loop spans 15 amino acids. V was clipped by 6 bases and J by 4 bases, with 19 bases between them. This CDR3 reads CASSLPLAGVYEQYF. CDR3 DNA sequence: TGTGCCAGCAGCCTCCCATTGGCAGGGGTGTACGAGCAGTACTTC.

V usage is TRBV13 and J usage is TRBJ2-5; TRBD2 matches 14 bases. Germline-derived CDR1 and CDR2 are PRHDT and FYEKMQ (reference sequence). With V trimmed by 5 bases and J by 3 bases, 14 bases remained unmatched. The CDR3 totals 19 residues. The chain's CDR3 is CASSATGTGTSGREETQYF. CDR3 nucleotide sequence: TGTGCCAGCAGCGCGACCGGGACAGGGACTAGCGGGAGAGAAGAGACCCAGTACTTC.

The V call is TRBV5-6, the J call TRBJ1-5, with TRBD1 identical over 10 bases. The CDR3 sequence is 19 residues long. J was trimmed by 5 bases and V by 3 bases; bases with no gene match: 17. Germline CDR1 reads SGHDT; CDR2 reads YYEEEE. The CDR3 DNA reads as TGTGCCAGCAGCTCGACGGGCAACGACAGGGGGCTTCGTCATCAGCCCCAGCATTTT. This sequence encodes CASSSTGNDRGLRHQPQHF.

V usage is TRBV2 and J usage is TRBJ1-1; 11 bases are shared with TRBD1. From germline, CDR1 is SNHLY and CDR2 FYNNEI. This CDR3 region has 15 residues. Trimming removed 6 bases from V and 4 bases from J; junction bases left unmatched: 7. Here the CDR3 DNA reads TGTGCCAGCAGCATATATGGACAGGGGGCCACTGAAGCTTTCTTT. Translation gives CASSIYGQGATEAFF.

V and J are TRBV3-1 (or the pseudogene TRBV3-2) and TRBJ2-1; 7 bases line up with TRBD2. The CDR3 runs to 17 residues. Trimming cost V 0 bases and J 0 bases; bases outside gene matches: 5. Germline V gene lookup returns CDR1 LGHDT and CDR2 YNNKEL (reference sequence). CDR3 DNA sequence: TGTGCCAGCAGCCAAGATATAGCGGGTTACTCCTACAATGAGCAGTTCTTC. Residues: CASSQDIAGYSYNEQFF.

This chain's CDR3 is CASSPGTSGGETQYF. In DNA form, the CDR3 reads TGTGCCAGCAGCCCCGGGACTAGCGGGGGAGAGACCCAGTACTTC. V and J are TRBV5-6 and TRBJ2-5; 14 bases line up with TRBD2. The junction had 3 bases not matched to a gene; V was cut back by 4 bases and J by 4 bases. From germline, CDR1 is SGHDT and CDR2 YYEEEE. The CDR3 consists of 15 residues. The variable domain in full, completed from reference TRBV5-6 and TRBJ2-5, reads DAGVTQSPTHLIKTRGQQVTLRCSPKSGHDTVSWYQQALGQGPQFIFQYYEEEERQRGNFPDRFSGHQFPNYSSELNVNALLLGDSALYLCASSPGTSGGETQYFGPGTRLLVL.

This chain links TRBV10-3 with TRBJ1-1; 7 nucleotides match TRBD1. The CDR3 is made up of 13 amino acids. The trim removed 9 bases at V and 4 bases at J, leaving 8 bases unmatched. Germline assignment: CDR1 ENHRY and CDR2 SYGVKD. The CDR3 protein is CAIQGHKGTEAFF. The CDR3 DNA follows: TGTGCCATACAGGGGCATAAGGGCACTGAAGCTTTCTTT.

The chain uses TRBV6-5 and TRBJ1-2, with D perhaps TRBD1 (6 bases). The CDR3 extends over 13 amino acids. The V gene's germline CDR1 is MNHEY and CDR2 SVGAGI. This chain's CDR3 is CSSRSNRESGYTF. The CDR3 region has the DNA TGTTCTTCCCGGAGTAACAGGGAAAGCGGCTACACCTTC.

This clone was seen a single time. The gene calls are TRBV18 and TRBJ1-2; D is unresolved. From germline, CDR1 is KGHSH and CDR2 LQKENI. The CDR3 extends over 13 amino acids. Trimming took off 3 bases at V and 5 bases at J, with 10 bases between the two ends. CDR3 bases: TGTGCCAGCTCACCGCCCGGGTTTTATGGCTACACCTTC. Protein sequence: CASSPPGFYGYTF.

J is TRBJ1-4 and V is TRBV6-5, with 7 positions matching TRBD1. This CDR3 contains 13 residues. Germline V gives CDR1 MNHEY, CDR2 SVGAGI. Trimming at V came to 2 bases and at J to 7 bases, leaving 1 base not matched to a gene. Here the CDR3 reads CASSYAGGEKLFF. Written as DNA, the CDR3 is TGTGCCAGCAGTTACGCAGGGGGTGAAAAACTGTTTTTT.

J is TRBJ2-3 and V is TRBV5-1; the D gene is possibly TRBD1 (6 bases). CDR3 length: 15 residues. V was trimmed by 4 bases and J by 1 base, leaving 13 bases between them. Germline values: CDR1 SGHRS, CDR2 YFSETQ. CDR3 amino acids: CASSEGGPGTDTQYF. DNA of the CDR3: TGCGCCAGCAGCGAAGGGGGACCTGGCACAGATACGCAGTATTTT.

The chain combines TRBV9 with TRBJ1-3, with 8 bases that match TRBD1. Trimming took 0 bases from V and 4 from J; bases not matched to a gene: 3. CDR1 and CDR2 (germline): SGDLS, YYNGEE. The length of the CDR3 is 15 residues. The CDR3 is CASSVGRTGGNTIYF. CDR3 DNA: TGTGCCAGCAGCGTAGGTAGGACAGGGGGAAACACCATATATTTT. The full variable domain, rest sourced from reference TRBV9 and TRBJ1-3, is DSGVTQTPKHLITATGQRVTLRCSPRSGDLSVYWYQQSLDQGLQFLIQYYNGEERAKGNILERFSAQQFPDLHSELNLSSLELGDSALYFCASSVGRTGGNTIYFGEGSWLTVV.

This chain joins TRBV28 and TRBJ1-5; the D is unclear. V was clipped by 5 bases and J by 7 bases, with 18 bases between them. Germline V gives CDR1 MDHEN, CDR2 SYDVKM. The CDR3 runs 15 residues. CDR3 loop: CASSPLSSERQPQHF. DNA for the CDR3: TGTGCCAGCAGTCCCCTTAGTAGTGAGAGACAGCCCCAGCATTTT.

This clone came up a few times. This chain connects TRBV7-9 to TRBJ2-7; perhaps TRBD2 as D (6 bases). This CDR3 is 17 amino acids long. Trimming cost V 5 bases and J 0 bases, with 20 bases left between them. Germline V gives CDR1 SEHNR, CDR2 FQNEAQ (reference sequence). CDR3 loop: CASSAKTGRQSSYEQYF. DNA of the CDR3: TGTGCCAGCAGCGCCAAAACGGGGAGGCAGAGCTCCTACGAGCAGTACTTC.

The gene calls are TRBV5-1 and TRBJ2-1, with 7 positions matching TRBD1. The junction had 6 bases not matched to a gene; V was cut back by 3 bases and J by 0 bases. Germline CDR1 SGHRS, CDR2 YFSETQ. The CDR3 has 16 amino acids. The CDR3 reads CASSSMTGYSYNEQFF. CDR3 DNA sequence: TGCGCCAGCAGCTCGATGACAGGGTACTCCTACAATGAGCAGTTCTTC.

The chain combines TRBV7-9 with TRBJ1-4; possibly TRBD1 for D (5 bases). The CDR3 runs 14 residues. The germline gives CDR1 SEHNR, CDR2 FQNEAQ (reference sequence). V was trimmed by 6 bases and J by 13 bases, leaving 21 bases between them. In DNA, the CDR3 is TGTGCCAGCAGTCCGACTGCGGGGGAAGTGACACTGTTTTTT. Translation: CASSPTAGEVTLFF.

This chain connects TRBV9 to TRBJ1-1; possible D gene TRBD1, 6 bases. The CDR3 loop spans 14 amino acids. The germline V gene encodes CDR1 SGDLS and CDR2 YYNGEE. Trimming stripped 1 base from V and 1 base from J, with 8 bases between. The CDR3 sequence is CASSVLTGNTEAFF. CDR3 in DNA: TGTGCCAGCAGCGTACTGACAGGGAACACTGAAGCTTTCTTT.

This sequence joins TRBV10-3 and TRBJ2-1; D gene uncertain. This CDR3 is 15 amino acids long. Germline V gene data show CDR1 as ENHRY and CDR2 as SYGVKD. Trimming left V 2 bases short and J 1 base short, with 9 bases between. The CDR3 loop reads CAISERQASYNEQFF. The CDR3 region has the DNA TGTGCCATCAGTGAGAGGCAGGCGTCCTACAATGAGCAGTTCTTC.

CDR3 bases: TGTGCCAGTAAGCCGACAGGCACCAATCAGCCCCAGCATTTT. It translates to CASKPTGTNQPQHF. The chain uses TRBV19 and TRBJ1-5; TRBD1 is a possible D gene (6 bases). Germline values: CDR1 LNHDA, CDR2 SQIVND (reference sequence). The V and J ends lost 7 bases and 3 bases respectively, with 13 bases between them. CDR3 length: 14 amino acids.

This clone turned up a few times. This sequence joins TRBV3-1 (or the pseudogene TRBV3-2) and TRBJ2-3, with D perhaps TRBD1 (5 bases). Germline CDR1 and CDR2: LGHDT and YNNKEL (reference sequence). V dropped 2 bases and J dropped 4 bases, with 10 bases sitting between them. There are 14 residues in the CDR3. CDR3 DNA sequence: TGTGCCAGCAGCCAACGTGAAGGGGCAGATACGCAGTATTTT. Its translation: CASSQREGADTQYF.

The chain uses TRBV4-3 and TRBJ2-3; D perhaps matches TRBD2 (7 bases). The ends were cut back, 5 bases at V and 0 bases at J, with 18 bases in the middle. Germline V gene data show CDR1 as LGHNA and CDR2 as YSLEER. This CDR3 is 17 amino acids long. As DNA, the CDR3 is TGCGCCAGCAGCGTAGGGGGGGCGGAACTAAGCACAGATACGCAGTATTTT. Translated, it gives CASSVGGAELSTDTQYF.

The V and J genes are TRBV6-5 and TRBJ2-6; TRBD1 matches at 8 bases. The trim removed 4 bases at V and 4 bases at J, leaving 6 bases unmatched. The CDR3 covers 16 residues. Germline CDR1 MNHEY, CDR2 SVGAGI. CDR3 loop: CASSFQGAEGANVLTF. CDR3 nucleotides: TGTGCCAGCAGTTTCCAGGGGGCGGAAGGGGCCAACGTCCTGACTTTC.

The V call is TRBV5-5, the J call TRBJ2-1; no definite D call. V lost 0 bases and J 2 bases, leaving 12 bases between the germline ends. The germline V gene has CDR1 SGHKS and CDR2 YYEKEE (reference sequence). The CDR3 is 16 amino acids. CDR3 residues: CASSLVPGAAYNEQFF. The CDR3 DNA reads TGTGCCAGCAGCTTGGTTCCCGGTGCGGCCTACAATGAGCAGTTCTTC.